This T cell receptor beta chain was sequenced in a study of cytomegalovirus exposure and HLA in healthy donors. As regards this clone: The antigen remains undetermined.

Germline values: CDR1 SNHLY, CDR2 FYNNEI. V lost 3 bases to trimming and J lost 15 bases, with 18 bases between them. CDR3 length: 13 amino acids. Study-level results: Three chains tied to CMV proved CMV antigen-specific in vitro. Common viral pathogens seemed, in a later analysis, to connect with several of the most significant clusters.

It was with 60 Vbeta and 13 Jbeta primers that the PCR ran. Method: immunoSEQ multiplex PCR; TCRdb's copy keeps in-frame clones and lacks some. Recorded here are just over 150,000 clones; the top ten clones represent over 1%. This sequence was found in a woman aged 60-70 years in good health and CMV-seronegative. J is TRBJ2-1 and V is TRBV2; D unclear. Material: PBMCs. CDR3 DNA sequence: TGTGCCAGCAGTGAGACACCCCTTGGCCAGAGGTTCTTC. Its protein is CASSETPLGQRFF.